The 18 T cell receptor beta chains below come from one sample, sequenced in a study of blood T cells in healthy people across ages. It was with a sample-barcoded 5' primer and a J-beta primer mix that a second PCR of roughly 7 to 12 cycles was run. TCRdb ran MiXCR on the 5' RACE reads and lists one entry per CDR3 protein. The top ten hold roughly 10% of the sample, which has about 930,000 distinct CDR3 sequences, 25% to 30% seen once. These records were also assigned to another study, of T cells of mothers and their children.

The sample comprised blood. These receptors originate from a woman between 40 and 55 years old in good health.

This sequence joins TRBV20-1 and TRBJ1-5, with D possibly being TRBD1 (5 bases). There are 17 residues in the CDR3. V was shortened by 0 bases and J by 7 bases, with 22 bases between the two germline ends. Germline V gives CDR1 DFQATT, CDR2 SNEGSKA (reference sequence). The CDR3 sequence is CSARDFDSDTLGQPQHF. CDR3 sequence (DNA): TGCAGTGCTAGAGATTTTGATTCGGACACCCTCGGCCAGCCCCAGCATTTT.

This clonotype was detected only a few times. The chain couples TRBV28 to TRBJ2-7, with 9 bases fitting TRBD1. The DNA matches TRBJ2-4 better at its end, which makes the J call doubtful. The CDR3 runs 16 residues. Germline V CDR1 and CDR2: MDHEN, SYDVKM. Written as DNA, the CDR3 is TGTGCCAGCAGTGTGGACAGGGGCGCAGCCAAAAACATTCAGTACTTC. Amino acids: CASSVDRGAAKNIQYF.

As regards this clonotype: The junction shows a germline mismatch at one end, possibly a read error. The chain employs TRBV27 and TRBJ2-1, with TRBD1 as a possible D gene (5 bases). Germline lookup yields CDR1 MNHEY and CDR2 SMNVEV (reference sequence). The CDR3 contains 13 residues. This chain's CDR3 is CASSLSTGPRVLF. CDR3 coding DNA: TGTGCCAGCAGTTTATCGACCGGGCCCAGGGTTCTCTTC.

Many counts were recorded for this clonotype. The chain joins TRBV7-2 to TRBJ2-4, with D perhaps matching TRBD1 or TRBD2 (5 bases each). The germline V gene encodes CDR1 SGHTA and CDR2 FQGNSA. The CDR3 is made up of 16 amino acids. Trimming pared 1 base from V and 2 bases from J, leaving 12 bases between. CDR3 nucleotides: TGTGCCAGCAGCTTAGGGGGGTACGGGACCAAAAACATTCAGTACTTC. Translated: CASSLGGYGTKNIQYF.

As for this clonotype: A much larger clone lies a single base off, so this may be a read error. The genes are TRBV7-2 and TRBJ2-6; D is unresolved. The CDR3 length is 17 residues. V was cut by 7 bases and J by 2 bases, with 18 bases left in between. Germline V gene lookup returns CDR1 SGHTA and CDR2 FQGNSA. The CDR3: CASNQRSKGTGANVLTF. The CDR3 region has the DNA TGTGCCAGCAACCAAAGGTCGAAGGGAACTGGGGCCAACGTCCTGACTTTC. Full variable domain (remainder filled in from reference TRBV7-2 and TRBJ2-6): GAGVSQSPSNKVTEKGKDVELRCDPISGHTALYWYRQSLGQGLEFLIYFQGNSAPDKSGLPSDRFSAERTGGSVSTLTIQRTQQEDSAVYLCASNQRSKGTGANVLTFGAGSRLTVL.

This chain connects TRBV10-3 to TRBJ2-3; TRBD2 aligns across 13 bases. CDR3 length: 15 amino acids. Germline lookup yields CDR1 ENHRY and CDR2 SYGVKD. V was clipped by 9 bases and J by 5 bases; unmatched bases: 8. The CDR3 nucleotides read TGTGCCATAAGAGTACTAGCGGGGGGGGAAGATACGCAGTATTTT. Translated: CAIRVLAGGEDTQYF.

This clonotype was counted between two and nine times. This sequence joins TRBV7-9 and TRBJ2-3; a possible D gene is TRBD2 (5 bases). Germline V gene data show CDR1 as SEHNR and CDR2 as FQNEAQ (reference sequence). The CDR3 spans 15 residues. Trimming left V 1 base short and J 8 bases short, with 16 bases between. CDR3 sequence: CASSLGGLPMVTQYF. The CDR3 coding sequence is TGTGCCAGCAGCTTAGGCGGGCTTCCTATGGTTACGCAGTATTTT.

This clonotype was counted a few times. This may come from a read error, since a much larger clone is one base off. The chain employs TRBV6-5 and TRBJ2-5; D is possibly TRBD1 (5 bases). This CDR3 is built from 15 residues. The germline V gene has CDR1 MNHEY and CDR2 SVGAGI. V was cut by 0 bases and J by 6 bases, with 14 bases left in between. The DNA of the CDR3 is TGTGCCAGCAGTTACTCGTGCAGGGCCCCACAGACCCAGTACTTC. Amino acid sequence: CASSYSCRAPQTQYF.

The V call is TRBV5-1, the J call TRBJ2-2; 9 nucleotides line up with TRBD1. The CDR3 sequence is 15 residues long. V lost 3 bases to trimming and J lost 5 bases; unmatched junction nucleotides: 5. Germline V CDR1 and CDR2: SGHRS, YFSETQ. CDR3 DNA: TGCGCCAGCAGCTGGGGGGACAGGGAGACCGGGGAGCTGTTTTTT. It translates to CASSWGDRETGELFF.

This sequence joins TRBV6-5 and TRBJ1-1, with TRBD1 as a possible D gene (5 bases). Deletions cut 6 bases from V and 0 bases from J, with 14 bases between. Germline-derived CDR1 and CDR2 are MNHEY and SVGAGI. The CDR3 length is 15 residues. The CDR3: CASRTPGRMNTEAFF. DNA for the CDR3: TGTGCCAGCAGAACGCCGGGGCGAATGAACACTGAAGCTTTCTTT.

There are a few counts of this clonotype. CDR3 sequence reads: CASSQGGILMNTEAFF. CDR3 bases: TGTGCCAGCAGTCAGGGGGGGATACTCATGAACACTGAAGCTTTCTTT. The rearrangement uses TRBV11-2 and TRBJ1-1; 7 nucleotides line up with TRBD1. Germline-derived CDR1 and CDR2 are SGHAT and FQNNGV. The CDR3 length is 16 residues. Germline trimming cut 6 bases from V and 0 bases from J; bases unmatched to any gene: 10.

The V call is TRBV7-2, the J call TRBJ2-7; D is unresolved. Trimming stripped 2 bases from V and 6 bases from J, with 8 bases between. Germline loops: CDR1 SGHTA, CDR2 FQGNSA. CDR3 length equals 12 residues. CDR3 region: CASSLTWTEQYF. CDR3 DNA sequence: TGTGCCAGCAGCTTAACTTGGACCGAGCAGTACTTC.

In its sample, this clonotype was seen many times. The chain recombines TRBV27 with TRBJ2-7; 8 bases are a match to TRBD2. This CDR3 has 15 residues. With V trimmed by 4 bases and J by 3 bases, 8 bases remained unmatched. The germline V gene encodes CDR1 MNHEY and CDR2 SMNVEV (reference sequence). The CDR3 sequence is CASSSGTSFHYEQYF. The CDR3 DNA sequence: TGTGCCAGCAGTTCTGGGACTAGTTTTCACTACGAGCAGTACTTC.

This clonotype was observed many times. J is TRBJ2-5 and V is TRBV4-3, with 8 bases lining up with TRBD1. Germline loops: CDR1 LGHNA, CDR2 YSLEER. The CDR3 consists of 16 residues. Trimming took 4 bases from V and 4 from J; bases not matched to a gene: 11. In nucleotides, the CDR3 is TGCGCCAGCAGCCCGAAACAGGGACAGGCTCGAGAGACCCAGTACTTC. Translated, it gives CASSPKQGQARETQYF.

In this sample, this clonotype turned up a few times. This sequence joins TRBV18 and TRBJ2-7; 10 bases align to TRBD1. The CDR3 spans 13 residues. The V gene's germline CDR1 is KGHSH and CDR2 LQKENI. The J segment lost 6 bases and the V segment lost 4 bases, leaving 3 bases of the junction unmatched. This CDR3 is CASSQGQGSEQYF. CDR3 coding DNA: TGTGCCAGCTCACAGGGACAGGGGAGCGAGCAGTACTTC.

This clonotype was recorded only once. The rearrangement joins TRBV5-5 to TRBJ2-1; TRBD2 agrees at 10 bases. Germline CDR1 is SGHKS and CDR2 is YYEKEE (reference sequence). CDR3 length equals 16 residues. V was pared by 0 bases and J by 4 bases, with 4 bases of the junction left unmatched. CDR3 bases: TGTGCCAGCAGCTTGGAAAGTAGCGGGGGGTACAATGAGCAGTTCTTC. This translates into CASSLESSGGYNEQFF. The whole variable domain, remainder taken from reference TRBV5-5 and TRBJ2-1, is DAGVTQSPTHLIKTRGQQVTLRCSPISGHKSVSWYQQVLGQGPQFIFQYYEKEERGRGNFPDRFSARQFPNYSSELNVNALLLGDSALYLCASSLESSGGYNEQFFGPGTRLTVL.

This clonotype was counted at least ten times. V gene TRBV3-1 combines with J gene TRBJ2-1; no reliable D call. Looked up from germline, CDR1 is LGHDT and CDR2 is YNNKEL (reference sequence). This CDR3 region has 12 residues. Between the trimmed V and J ends, which lost 2 bases and 6 bases, there was a span of 5 bases. The DNA for the CDR3 is TGTGCCAGCAGCCAACGTGGCAATGAGCAGTTCTTC. Translating it yields CASSQRGNEQFF.

As concerns this clonotype: A much larger clone differs from this one at a single base, so this may be a read error. CDR3 sequence (DNA): TGTGCCAACAGCTCGCCTAGCGGGGGTGGGGATACGCAGTATTTT. Protein product: CANSSPSGGGDTQYF. The chain recombines TRBV5-6 with TRBJ2-3; 10 nucleotides match TRBD2. The CDR3 loop spans 15 amino acids. CDR1 and CDR2 from the germline V gene are SGHDT and YYEEEE.